These T cell receptor beta chains were read from a single sample in a study of OX40 agonist ivuxolimab in advanced cancers. The data were produced by immunoSEQ multiplex PCR, yet TCRdb's version contains in-frame clones alone and is incomplete. The sample contains tens of thousands of clones, approximately 94% of which appear only once. This specimen consisted of CD4+ or CD8+ T cells sorted from blood, obtained in a trial of the OX40 agonist ivuxolimab. The receptors come from an adult with an advanced solid tumor such as melanoma, head and neck, liver or kidney cancer. CDR3s include the opening cysteine and the closing phenylalanine or tryptophan. A D gene is named only where the DNA matches it firmly. Some rows mark clone size as missing; the rest say once, few, many or name a class of expanded clone.

v_gene	abundance	j_gene	d_gene	len	CDR3aa	CDR3nt
TRBV30	.	TRBJ2-1	.	15	CAWSEGGSTYNEQFF	TGTGCCTGGAGTGAAGGAGGGTCCACCTACAATGAGCAGTTCTTC
TRBV7-9	few	TRBJ1-2	.	15	CASRPPTGTNYGYTF	TGTGCCAGCAGGCCTCCTACAGGGACCAACTATGGCTACACCTTC
TRBV25-1	.	TRBJ1-5	.	13	CASSVAENQPQHF	TGTGCCAGCAGTGTGGCGGAGAATCAGCCCCAGCATTTT
TRBV27	.	TRBJ2-7	TRBD1	14	CASSVTGVSYEQYF	TGTGCCAGCAGTGTCACAGGGGTAAGCTACGAGCAGTACTTC
TRBV27	few	TRBJ2-3	.	15	CASSFRHRVGDTQYF	TGTGCCAGCAGTTTCCGCCACCGAGTGGGAGATACGCAGTATTTT
TRBV27	.	TRBJ2-1	.	11	CASRFGQEQFF	TGTGCCAGCAGGTTTGGACAAGAGCAGTTCTTC
TRBV7-2	.	TRBJ2-7	TRBD2	17	CASSSLLDMGGVYEQYF	TGTGCCAGCAGCTCCCTCCTTGATATGGGGGGGGTTTACGAGCAGTACTTC
TRBV27	.	TRBJ2-1	TRBD2	17	CASSLPPLAGGPHEQFF	TGTGCCAGCAGTTTACCGCCACTAGCGGGAGGGCCCCATGAGCAGTTCTTC
TRBV27	once	TRBJ2-2	TRBD2	15	CASSLTSGSSGELFF	TGTGCCAGCAGTTTGACTAGCGGGAGTTCCGGGGAGCTGTTTTTT
TRBV19	.	TRBJ1-5	.	15	CASSIDGLLWQPQHF	TGTGCCAGTAGTATCGATGGGTTGCTCTGGCAGCCCCAGCATTTT
TRBV5-8	once	TRBJ1-1	.	11	CASSAQTEAFF	TGTGCCAGCAGCGCCCAGACTGAAGCTTTCTTT
TRBV6-5	.	TRBJ2-1	TRBD2	11	CASSSGLEQFF	TGTGCCAGCAGTTCGGGACTAGAGCAGTTCTTC
TRBV7-9	.	TRBJ1-1	.	14	CASSPVGQGTEAFF	TGTGCCAGCAGCCCGGTAGGGCAGGGCACTGAAGCTTTCTTT
TRBV9	.	TRBJ2-7	.	11	CASSPGVEQYF	TGTGCCAGCAGCCCAGGGGTTGAGCAGTACTTC
TRBV28	.	TRBJ1-3	.	15	CASSILGAVGNTIYF	TGTGCCAGCAGTATTCTGGGGGCGGTGGGAAACACCATATATTTT